This T cell receptor (beta chain) appears in the sequencing data of a study of shared clonotypes between healthy human individuals. Profiling relied on immunoSEQ multiplex PCR, and the TCRdb table lists in-frame clones only, not all of them. The sample consists of about 560,000 clones, around three quarters of them appearing once. With respect to this clone: A read error may produce the germline difference seen at one junction end. Other DNA sequences from this sample encode an identical CDR3 as well.

The CDR3 has 15 amino acids. Germline CDR1 and CDR2: GTSNPN and SVGIG (reference sequence). Material for sequencing was PBMCs. This clonotype originated in a woman between 40 and 55 years old in good health. Some clones in this sample may be carry-over from other donors' samples. The rearrangement joins TRBV30 to TRBJ1-3; no clear D. The CDR3 protein is CAWSVSSYSGNTIYF. The CDR3 nucleotides are TGTGCCTGGAGTGTCTCCAGCTACTCTGGAAACACCATATATTTC.